This is a list of T cell receptor beta chains from one sample in a study of cytomegalovirus exposure and HLA in healthy donors. Clones were read by immunoSEQ multiplex PCR, and TCRdb kept only the in-frame ones, dropping some. The sample records about 170,000 clones, less than 85% being singletons. Material for sequencing was PBMCs. The receptors stem from a boy aged 2 to 10 in good health and CMV-seronegative. CDR3s include the opening cysteine and the closing phenylalanine or tryptophan. The D gene is left open where the match is weak. Clone size is not always given. Where it is, it says once, few, many or a class for expanded clones.

clone_size j_call d_call v_call cdr3_nt cdr3_aa
. TRBJ1-3 . TRBV9 TGTGCCAGCAGCGTAGTGCCCCGAGGGTCAGGAAACACCATATATTTT CASSVVPRGSGNTIYF
. TRBJ1-1 TRBD1 TRBV30 TGTGCCTGGAGCCCTCCCGGGACAGGGATGAACACTGAAGCTTTCTTT CAWSPPGTGMNTEAFF
. TRBJ1-1 TRBD1 TRBV18 TGTGCCAGCTCACCTGGTGGGGGGACAGGGGGGACTGAAGCTTTCTTT CASSPGGGTGGTEAFF
. TRBJ1-6 . TRBV15 TGTGCCACCAGCAGAGATCGGAAGGGGTCACCCCTCCACTTT CATSRDRKGSPLHF
. TRBJ2-1 TRBD2 TRBV6-1 TGTGCCAGCAGTGAATTTGCGGGAGTATCCTACAATGAGCAGTTCTTC CASSEFAGVSYNEQFF
. TRBJ2-1 TRBD2 TRBV28 TGTGCCAGCAGTCCACCAAGCGGGATGACTGTGAATGAGCAGTTCTTC CASSPPSGMTVNEQFF
. TRBJ2-7 . TRBV7-9 TGTGCCAGCAGCATAGATGGGAGTTGGGGTTGGAGCTCCTACGAGCAGTACTTC CASSIDGSWGWSSYEQYF
. TRBJ1-2 TRBD1 TRBV9 TGTGCCAGCAGCGCGCTCGGGACAGGGGGGATCTATGGCTACACCTTC CASSALGTGGIYGYTF
. TRBJ1-2 . TRBV2 TGTGCCAGCAGTGAATTCCGGGTCCCACATTATGGCTACACCTTC CASSEFRVPHYGYTF
. TRBJ2-5 . TRBV7-9 TGTTCCAGCAGCCTTAGCCCCGGAGCTACGCACTTC CSSSLSPGATHF
. TRBJ2-5 . TRBV6-5 TGTGCCAGCAGTTACTTAGACACCCAAGAGACCCAGTACTTC CASSYLDTQETQYF
. TRBJ2-6 . TRBV19 TGTGCCAGTACCGTATCTGGGGCCAACGTCCTGACTTTC CASTVSGANVLTF
. TRBJ2-7 TRBD2 TRBV19 TGTGCCAGTAGTATCAGCGGGGGAGATCTCTACGAGCAGTACTTC CASSISGGDLYEQYF
once TRBJ1-4 . TRBV29-1 TGCAGCTCCGGGAGGGGGGGGATTACTAATGAAAAACTGTTTTTT CSSGRGGITNEKLFF
few TRBJ1-6 TRBD1 TRBV5-6 TGTGCCAGCAGCTTGTTCAACAGGGGAAATTCACCCCTCCACTTT CASSLFNRGNSPLHF
. TRBJ2-4 TRBD1 TRBV2 TGTGCCAGCAGTTCACAGGGGATTTGGGACATTCAGTACTTC CASSSQGIWDIQYF
. TRBJ2-1 . TRBV7-9 TGTGCCAGCAGCGGGGTTAGAGGGAGCTCCTACAATGAGCAGTTCTTC CASSGVRGSSYNEQFF
. TRBJ1-2 TRBD1 TRBV7-9 TGTGCCAGCAGCTTAGAAGGGTCAGGGGGCTATGGCTACACCTTC CASSLEGSGGYGYTF
. TRBJ1-2 . TRBV28 TGTGCCAGCCGACGGGAGGCTAACTATGGCTACACCTTC CASRREANYGYTF
. TRBJ1-2 TRBD1 TRBV27 TGTGCCAGCAGTTTATTACAGGGGGCCGGTGGCTACACCTTC CASSLLQGAGGYTF
once TRBJ1-1 TRBD1 TRBV29-1 TGCAGCGTCCACGGACAGGGTTGGACTGAAGCTTTCTTT CSVHGQGWTEAFF
. TRBJ1-1 . TRBV30 TGTGCCTGGAACGTACAGGGTGGAACTGAAGCTTTCTTT CAWNVQGGTEAFF
once TRBJ2-7 TRBD2 TRBV28 TGTGCCAGCAGTTTATTCGGGACTAGCGTAGACGAGCAGTACTTC CASSLFGTSVDEQYF
few TRBJ2-7 TRBD1 TRBV11-3 TGTGCCAGCAGCGGGACAGGGCGAGCCGAGCAGTACTTC CASSGTGRAEQYF
. TRBJ2-2 . TRBV5-1 TGCGCCAGCAGCTTGACTACCCAGACGACCGGGGAGCTGTTTTTT CASSLTTQTTGELFF
. TRBJ2-2 TRBD1 TRBV7-9 TGTGCCAGCAGCTTGGGGGACAGGGGGCTCGCCGGGGAGCTGTTTTTT CASSLGDRGLAGELFF
. TRBJ1-1 . TRBV4-1 TGCGCCAGCAGCCAAACGAGTTCTATGAACACTGAAGCTTTCTTT CASSQTSSMNTEAFF
. TRBJ1-1 . TRBV6-1 TGTGCCAGCACCCTAACGCCTCATAAGAACACTGAAGCTTTCTTT CASTLTPHKNTEAFF